This T cell receptor (beta chain) derives from a study of shared clonotypes between healthy human individuals. A remark on this clone: Antigen unknown. The same CDR3 is also encoded by other DNA sequences in this sample.

Germline V gives CDR1 SNHLY, CDR2 FYNNEI. V dropped 5 bases and J dropped 1 base, with 8 bases sitting between them. The CDR3 contains 14 residues. Genomic DNA of each subset was evenly split across several immunoSEQ plates. Per the study methods: Junction-only immunoSEQ data arrived without quality scores, meaning filtering differed. Some clones are missing from TCRdb's copy, which holds only in-frame ones; the method was immunoSEQ multiplex PCR. V, J and clone size reflect that table, while D and trimming were determined from the DNA. The table shows some 1 million clones, with about 75% occurring only once. Findings and limits, study-wide: Naive subsets usually exceeded memory subsets in estimated richness.

The sequenced sample was memory CD4+ T cells sorted from blood. Stated subset: CD45RA-negative fraction. The receptor comes from a man aged 18-30 years in good health. The chain is built from TRBV2 and TRBJ2-2; tentative D call: TRBD2 (5 bases). CDR3 amino acids: CASSREGNTGELFF. In nucleotides, the CDR3 is TGTGCCAGCAGTCGCGAGGGGAACACCGGGGAGCTGTTTTTT.